This T cell receptor (beta chain) was obtained from a study of T cell repertoires in cytomegalovirus infection. Findings and caveats of the study: Across the ex vivo response, the dominant clonotypes were HLA-C-restricted CMV-specific TCR beta clonotypes.

MiXCR was run by TCRdb on the reads, yielding one entry per CDR3 protein. The sample gives roughly 320,000 distinct CDR3 sequences, approximately 8.9% of which show up once; less than 3% is in the top ten. CDR3 size: 12 residues. Trimming stripped 3 bases from V and 2 bases from J, with 7 bases between. Germline loops: CDR1 DFQATT, CDR2 SNEGSKA (reference sequence). Concerning this clonotype itself: The antigen is undetermined.

The source is a human donor in good health (CMV status not recorded). Some clones in this sample may be carry-over from other donors' samples. The chain recombines TRBV20-1 with TRBJ1-2; D gene uncertain. The sample comprised PBMCs. The CDR3 reads CSASKLNYGYTF. The CDR3 DNA is TGCAGTGCTAGTAAATTGAACTATGGCTACACCTTC.